This TCR beta chain was documented in a study of identical twins. General study findings and limits: Alpha sequences out of frame and shared by twins had excess low generation probability.

This clonotype was seen a few times. Its antigen is undetermined. The CDR3 contains 14 residues. From germline, CDR1 is KGHDR and CDR2 SFDVKD. V lost 0 bases and J lost 11; bases outside the gene matches: 6. TCRdb re-called the 5' RACE reads with MiXCR, one entry per CDR3 protein. The sample gives 200,000 to 250,000 distinct CDR3 sequences, 6% to 8.5% of which show up once; more than 5% is in the top ten. These data were also filed under a second study, of yellow fever vaccine responses in identical twins.

The receptor was isolated from a young woman in good health. Source material: CD8+ T cells sorted from blood. The genes are TRBV24-1 and TRBJ1-1; 9 bases are shared with TRBD1. CDR3 region: CATSDLGDRAGAFF. CDR3 nucleotide sequence: TGTGCCACCAGTGATTTGGGGGACAGGGCGGGCGCTTTCTTT.